This is a list of T cell receptor beta chains from one sample in a study of T cells in placental villitis. Sequenced by immunoSEQ multiplex PCR; TCRdb stores in-frame clones only, minus some. The sample holds 2,000 to 2,500 clones, approximately 77% seen once. The specimen was placental tissue containing maternal and fetal cells. All receptors derive from a human patient with villitis of unknown etiology; the placental T cells may come from both mother and fetus. The CDR3 runs from the conserved cysteine through the conserved F or W. The D gene is left open where the match is weak. Size is stated for part of the rows, as once, few or many counts, or as a class when the clone is expanded.

J gene: TRBJ1-1
clone size: -
V gene: TRBV18
D gene: -
CDR3 protein: CASSPGTGWNTEAFF
CDR3 DNA: TGTGCCAGCTCACCCGGCACAGGTTGGAACACTGAAGCTTTCTTT

J gene: TRBJ2-1
clone size: -
V gene: TRBV7-9
D gene: -
CDR3 protein: CASSLAGRVSYNEQFF
CDR3 DNA: TGTGCCAGCAGCTTAGCAGGCAGGGTTTCCTACAATGAGCAGTTCTTC

J gene: TRBJ1-1
clone size: -
V gene: TRBV6-2/TRBV6-3
D gene: -
CDR3 protein: CASSYPDVGAFF
CDR3 DNA: TGTGCTAGCAGTTACCCGGACGTGGGGGCTTTCTTT

J gene: TRBJ1-3
clone size: -
V gene: TRBV5-1
D gene: -
CDR3 protein: CASSLEGSGNTIYF
CDR3 DNA: TGCGCCAGCAGCTTGGAAGGCTCTGGAAACACCATATATTTT

J gene: TRBJ1-6
clone size: -
V gene: TRBV5-1
D gene: -
CDR3 protein: CASRREGIEINSPLHF
CDR3 DNA: TGCGCCAGCAGACGGGAGGGGATAGAGATTAATTCACCCCTCCACTTT

J gene: TRBJ2-5
clone size: -
V gene: TRBV6-1
D gene: -
CDR3 protein: CASSEWVTETQYF
CDR3 DNA: TGTGCCAGCAGTGAATGGGTGACAGAGACCCAGTACTTC

J gene: TRBJ2-7
clone size: -
V gene: TRBV19
D gene: -
CDR3 protein: CASSIEASVGYEQYF
CDR3 DNA: TGTGCCAGTAGTATAGAAGCGTCAGTTGGGTACGAGCAGTACTTC

J gene: TRBJ2-3
clone size: -
V gene: TRBV28
D gene: TRBD2
CDR3 protein: CASSLSFDRAGLAGADTQYF
CDR3 DNA: TGTGCCAGCAGTTTATCATTCGACAGGGCAGGACTAGCGGGAGCAGATACGCAGTATTTT

J gene: TRBJ1-1
clone size: -
V gene: TRBV11-2
D gene: -
CDR3 protein: CASSLDSYQNTEAFF
CDR3 DNA: TGTGCCAGCAGCTTAGATTCCTATCAGAACACTGAAGCTTTCTTT

J gene: TRBJ1-1
clone size: -
V gene: TRBV5-8
D gene: -
CDR3 protein: CASSSTDGGSRFLAFF
CDR3 DNA: TGTGCCAGCAGCTCTACCGACGGGGGTTCCAGGTTCCTCGCTTTCTTT

J gene: TRBJ2-6
clone size: -
V gene: TRBV4-3
D gene: TRBD2
CDR3 protein: CASSQDRGVGANVLTF
CDR3 DNA: TGCGCCAGCAGCCAAGATCGGGGGGTTGGGGCCAACGTCCTGACTTTC

J gene: TRBJ2-4
clone size: -
V gene: TRBV25-1
D gene: -
CDR3 protein: CASSEREIMPGKNIQYF
CDR3 DNA: TGTGCCAGCAGTGAGAGGGAAATAATGCCTGGCAAAAACATTCAGTACTTC

J gene: TRBJ2-2
clone size: -
V gene: TRBV10-3
D gene: TRBD2
CDR3 protein: CAIRDWISGRRNTGELFF
CDR3 DNA: TGTGCCATCAGAGACTGGATTAGCGGGAGACGTAACACCGGGGAGCTGTTTTTT

J gene: TRBJ1-2
clone size: -
V gene: TRBV13
D gene: -
CDR3 protein: CASSRPRRDYGYTF
CDR3 DNA: TGTGCCAGCAGTCGCCCGCGTCGTGACTATGGCTACACCTTC

J gene: TRBJ2-7
clone size: -
V gene: TRBV6-5
D gene: -
CDR3 protein: CASSYSAKSSYEQYF
CDR3 DNA: TGTGCCAGCAGTTACTCGGCCAAAAGCTCCTACGAGCAGTACTTC

J gene: TRBJ2-1
clone size: -
V gene: TRBV10-3
D gene: TRBD1
CDR3 protein: CAISELRTGGRDEQFF
CDR3 DNA: TGTGCCATCAGTGAGTTACGGACAGGGGGCAGGGATGAGCAGTTCTTC

J gene: TRBJ2-4
clone size: -
V gene: TRBV19
D gene: -
CDR3 protein: CASGRSKDIQYF
CDR3 DNA: TGTGCCAGTGGACGGTCGAAGGACATTCAGTACTTC

J gene: TRBJ2-1
clone size: -
V gene: TRBV2
D gene: TRBD2
CDR3 protein: CASRGELAGRNEQFF
CDR3 DNA: TGTGCCAGCAGGGGCGAGCTAGCGGGGAGGAATGAGCAGTTCTTC

J gene: TRBJ1-2
clone size: -
V gene: TRBV6-5
D gene: -
CDR3 protein: CASSFPGTELRSYTF
CDR3 DNA: TGTGCCAGCAGTTTCCCTGGGACCGAGCTGAGGAGCTACACCTTC

J gene: TRBJ1-3
clone size: -
V gene: TRBV5-4
D gene: -
CDR3 protein: CASSSGTTFSGNTIYF
CDR3 DNA: TGTGCCAGCAGCTCCGGGACAACCTTCTCTGGAAACACCATATATTTT

J gene: TRBJ1-6
clone size: once
V gene: TRBV2
D gene: -
CDR3 protein: CASTGTGQRSSPLHF
CDR3 DNA: TGTGCCAGCACTGGGACGGGACAACGTAGTTCACCCCTCCACTTT

J gene: TRBJ2-2
clone size: -
V gene: TRBV2
D gene: -
CDR3 protein: CASSEALRGTGELFF
CDR3 DNA: TGTGCCAGCAGTGAAGCGCTTCGGGGGACCGGGGAGCTGTTTTTT

J gene: TRBJ2-7
clone size: once
V gene: TRBV4-1
D gene: -
CDR3 protein: CASSRDDPRQVGDEQYF
CDR3 DNA: TGCGCCAGCAGCCGCGATGACCCGCGACAGGTTGGGGACGAGCAGTACTTC

J gene: TRBJ2-1
clone size: once
V gene: TRBV24-1
D gene: TRBD2
CDR3 protein: CATSDYGGSNSEQFF
CDR3 DNA: TGTGCCACCAGTGATTATGGCGGGAGTAATAGTGAGCAGTTCTTC

J gene: TRBJ2-5
clone size: -
V gene: TRBV30
D gene: -
CDR3 protein: CAWSPPLAWSQETQYF
CDR3 DNA: TGTGCCTGGAGTCCCCCCCTGGCGTGGTCCCAAGAGACCCAGTACTTC

J gene: TRBJ2-7
clone size: -
V gene: TRBV20-1
D gene: -
CDR3 protein: CSARDTYEQYF
CDR3 DNA: TGCAGTGCTAGAGATACCTACGAGCAGTACTTC

J gene: TRBJ2-3
clone size: -
V gene: TRBV5-8
D gene: -
CDR3 protein: CASSPGHADTQYF
CDR3 DNA: TGTGCCAGCAGTCCGGGACACGCAGATACGCAGTATTTT

J gene: TRBJ2-3
clone size: -
V gene: TRBV6-2/TRBV6-3
D gene: TRBD2
CDR3 protein: CASSYIWSGGSTDTQYF
CDR3 DNA: TGTGCCAGCAGTTATATTTGGAGCGGGGGTAGCACAGATACGCAGTATTTT

J gene: TRBJ1-1
clone size: -
V gene: TRBV3-1/TRBV3-2
D gene: -
CDR3 protein: CASSQDTEAFF
CDR3 DNA: TGTGCCAGCAGCCAAGACACTGAAGCTTTCTTT

J gene: TRBJ2-2
clone size: -
V gene: TRBV24-1
D gene: -
CDR3 protein: CATSGLAASNTGELFF
CDR3 DNA: TGTGCCACCAGTGGGTTAGCGGCTTCGAACACCGGGGAGCTGTTTTTT

J gene: TRBJ2-7
clone size: -
V gene: TRBV27
D gene: TRBD1
CDR3 protein: CASSWTGREQYF
CDR3 DNA: TGTGCCAGCAGTTGGACAGGGAGGGAGCAGTACTTC

J gene: TRBJ2-7
clone size: -
V gene: TRBV18
D gene: TRBD1
CDR3 protein: CASSPGTGSYEQYF
CDR3 DNA: TGTGCCAGCTCACCCGGGACAGGGTCCTACGAGCAGTACTTC

J gene: TRBJ2-1
clone size: -
V gene: TRBV10-3
D gene: TRBD2
CDR3 protein: CAISEAGPYNEQFF
CDR3 DNA: TGTGCCATCAGTGAAGCGGGGCCCTACAATGAGCAGTTCTTC

J gene: TRBJ2-7
clone size: -
V gene: TRBV28
D gene: -
CDR3 protein: CASRISYGTPYEQYF
CDR3 DNA: TGTGCCAGCAGAATCTCATACGGGACTCCCTACGAGCAGTACTTC

J gene: TRBJ2-1
clone size: -
V gene: TRBV10-3
D gene: -
CDR3 protein: CAITEGPWMGNEQFF
CDR3 DNA: TGTGCCATCACAGAGGGCCCTTGGATGGGCAATGAGCAGTTCTTC